This is a list of T cell receptor beta chains from one sample in a study of patients and donors after allogeneic stem cell transplantation. TCRdb processed the RT-PCR reads anew with MiXCR; each CDR3 protein has one entry. In the table there are approximately 140,000 distinct CDR3 sequences, about 40% of which are singletons. The sample consisted of blood, either unsorted or a sorted T cell fraction (not recorded which). The receptors shown here come from a human donor who was either an allogeneic HSCT recipient or a stem cell or donor lymphocyte infusion donor (not recorded which). It is not recorded whose cells these are; they may come from a transplant donor. CDR3s include the opening cysteine and the closing phenylalanine or tryptophan. D genes are given only for firm matches. Clone sizes are given selectively: once, few, many, or a class where the clone is expanded.

D gene	V gene	J gene	clone size	CDR3 DNA	CDR3 protein
-	TRBV12-3/TRBV12-4	TRBJ1-5	-	TGTGCCAGCACCGGGGAGGGCAATCAGCCCCAGCATTTT	CASTGEGNQPQHF
-	TRBV6-5	TRBJ1-1	-	TGTGCCAGCAGGGAGACAGAGTTGAACACTGAAGCTTTCTTT	CASRETELNTEAFF
TRBD1	TRBV12-3/TRBV12-4	TRBJ1-1	-	TGTGCCACAGGACAGGGGACGAACACTGAAGCTTTCTTT	CATGQGTNTEAFF
-	TRBV10-3	TRBJ1-2	many	TGTGCCATCAGTGAAGGGGATTACTATGGCTACACCTTC	CAISEGDYYGYTF
-	TRBV3-1	TRBJ1-2	-	TGTGCCAGCAGCCAAGAGGGCACCACAGGTGGCTACACCTTC	CASSQEGTTGGYTF
TRBD1	TRBV24-1	TRBJ2-2	-	TGTGCCACCAGTGATTTGAAATCCGGGACAGGGGACACCGGGGAGCTGTTTTTT	CATSDLKSGTGDTGELFF
-	TRBV6-5	TRBJ1-5	few	TGTGCCAGCAGACTGGGACCGGGCAATCAGCCCCAGCATTTT	CASRLGPGNQPQHF
-	TRBV2	TRBJ1-2	-	TGTGCCAGAACCCGCCCTGGGGACTATGGCTACACCTTC	CARTRPGDYGYTF
TRBD2	TRBV6-2/TRBV6-3	TRBJ2-5	once	TGTGCCAGCAGTTCTACAAGACTAGCGTTAGGAGAGACCCAGTACTTC	CASSSTRLALGETQYF
TRBD1	TRBV6-5	TRBJ1-6	-	TGTGCCAGCAGTAGCGGGACAGGGGGCGAGTCACCCCTCCACTTT	CASSSGTGGESPLHF
-	TRBV4-1	TRBJ1-6	few	TGCGCCAGCAGCCAAGGTCCCATAGACCCACCCCTCCACTTT	CASSQGPIDPPLHF
-	TRBV12-3/TRBV12-4	TRBJ2-3	-	TGTGCCAGCTGCGTGGCAGGCACAGATACGCAGTATTTT	CASCVAGTDTQYF
-	TRBV7-6	TRBJ2-1	-	TGTGCCAGCAGCCTCATCGACAGGAGGCTTCCCTACAATGAGCAGTTCTTC	CASSLIDRRLPYNEQFF
-	TRBV9	TRBJ1-5	-	TGTGCCAGCAGCGTAGAGGGGGGTAGCCAGCCCCAGCATTTT	CASSVEGGSQPQHF
TRBD1	TRBV12-3/TRBV12-4	TRBJ2-1	-	TGTGCCAGCAGCCGTCCCGGGACAGGTTTAAGCTCCTACAATGAGCAGTTCTTC	CASSRPGTGLSSYNEQFF
-	TRBV6-6	TRBJ2-3	few	TGTGCGGGGGGAGGAGGCACAGATACGCAGTATTTT	CAGGGGTDTQYF
TRBD2	TRBV7-2	TRBJ2-3	-	TGTGCCAGCAGCTTAGTTTTGACTAGCGGGGGCTACATCACAGATACGCAGTATTTT	CASSLVLTSGGYITDTQYF
TRBD1	TRBV7-9	TRBJ1-2	-	TGTGCCAGCACCTCGCCGAGACAGGGAGATACCTTC	CASTSPRQGDTF
-	TRBV28	TRBJ1-1	-	TGTGCCAGCAGCCCCTGGGGCGGTGAGGGCGCTGAAGCTTTCTTT	CASSPWGGEGAEAFF
TRBD1	TRBV6-5	TRBJ1-4	few	TGTGCCAGCAGTACCGGACAGGGAGGGAGGGAAAAACTGTTTTTT	CASSTGQGGREKLFF
-	TRBV6-1	TRBJ1-1	few	TGTGCCAGCAGTGAGTATGGCACTGAAGCTTTCTTT	CASSEYGTEAFF
-	TRBV7-9	TRBJ1-6	-	TGTGCCAGCAGCGCTGGGCATTCACCCCTCCACTTT	CASSAGHSPLHF
-	TRBV15	TRBJ1-2	-	TGTGCCACCAGCAGGAGGGGTGGTAGGGACTATGGCTACACCTTC	CATSRRGGRDYGYTF
TRBD2	TRBV18	TRBJ2-7	-	TGTGCCAGCTCATACCGACTAGCGGGGAACGACGAGCAGTACTTC	CASSYRLAGNDEQYF
TRBD1	TRBV12-3/TRBV12-4	TRBJ2-2	few	TGTGCCAGCATAGCCCGCAGGGGGCGTTACACCGGGGAGCTGTTTTTT	CASIARRGRYTGELFF
TRBD1	TRBV7-9	TRBJ1-1	-	TGTGCCAGCAGCTTAGCCCCAATAGGACAGGGCGGGGCTTTCTTT	CASSLAPIGQGGAFF
-	TRBV6-5	TRBJ1-1	few	TGTGCCAGCAGACCTTCGACGGTCGTCACTGAAGCTTTCTTT	CASRPSTVVTEAFF
-	TRBV12-3/TRBV12-4	TRBJ1-5	-	TGTGCCAGCAGTTGGACCGACCCCAATCAGCCCCAGCATTTT	CASSWTDPNQPQHF
TRBD2	TRBV9	TRBJ2-1	once	TGTGCCAGCAGCGCCCAGCCTAGCGGGGGGGGCAATGAGCAGTTCTTC	CASSAQPSGGGNEQFF
-	TRBV10-3	TRBJ1-2	-	TGTGCCATCAGTGAGTCAGACAGATTCCTTTATGGCTACACCTTC	CAISESDRFLYGYTF